This TCR beta chain came from a study of cytomegalovirus exposure and HLA in healthy donors. Notes on the study in general: An analysis done earlier found most TCR beta V segments productive about 87% or about 30% of the time.

CDR1 and CDR2 (germline): SGHTA, FQGTGA. Trimming stripped 3 bases from V and 6 bases from J, with 12 bases between. The CDR3 sequence is 14 residues long. The primer mix had 60 Vbeta and 13 Jbeta primers. Here immunoSEQ multiplex PCR was the method, and the copy in TCRdb shows in-frame clones only, minus some. The data contain tens of thousands of clones, around 81% of them seen just once; the ten biggest clones take up 8.1%. Turning to this clone: The antigen remains unidentified.

The chain uses TRBV7-3 and TRBJ2-1; D remains unclear. This clonotype was obtained from a man aged 25 to 40 in good health and CMV-seropositive. The sequencing input was PBMCs. In DNA, the CDR3 is TGTGCCAGCAGCTTTCGAGGTGGAGTCAATGAGCAGTTCTTC. It encodes CASSFRGGVNEQFF.